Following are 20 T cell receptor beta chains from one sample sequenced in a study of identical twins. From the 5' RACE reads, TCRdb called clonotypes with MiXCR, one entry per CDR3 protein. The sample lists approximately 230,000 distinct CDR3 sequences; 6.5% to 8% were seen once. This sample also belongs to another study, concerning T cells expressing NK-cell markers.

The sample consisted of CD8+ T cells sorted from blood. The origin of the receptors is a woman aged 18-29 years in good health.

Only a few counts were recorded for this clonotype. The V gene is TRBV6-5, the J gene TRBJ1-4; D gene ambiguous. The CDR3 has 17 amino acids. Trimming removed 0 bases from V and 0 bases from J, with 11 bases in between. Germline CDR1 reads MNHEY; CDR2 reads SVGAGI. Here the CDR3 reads CASSYSRPSATNEKLFF. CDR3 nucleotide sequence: TGTGCCAGCAGTTACTCGCGACCCTCCGCAACTAATGAAAAACTGTTTTTT.

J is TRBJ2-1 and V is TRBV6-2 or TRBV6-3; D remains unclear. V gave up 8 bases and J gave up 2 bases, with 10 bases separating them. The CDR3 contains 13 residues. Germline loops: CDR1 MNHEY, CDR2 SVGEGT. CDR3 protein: CASARAPYNEQFF. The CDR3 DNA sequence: TGTGCCAGCGCCCGGGCCCCCTACAATGAGCAGTTCTTC.

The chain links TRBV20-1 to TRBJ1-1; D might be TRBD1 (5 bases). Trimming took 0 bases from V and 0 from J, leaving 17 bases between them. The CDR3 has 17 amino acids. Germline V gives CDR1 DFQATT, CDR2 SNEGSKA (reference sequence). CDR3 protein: CSARDSMTASLNTEAFF. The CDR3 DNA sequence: TGCAGTGCTAGAGATTCAATGACAGCCAGTTTGAACACTGAAGCTTTCTTT.

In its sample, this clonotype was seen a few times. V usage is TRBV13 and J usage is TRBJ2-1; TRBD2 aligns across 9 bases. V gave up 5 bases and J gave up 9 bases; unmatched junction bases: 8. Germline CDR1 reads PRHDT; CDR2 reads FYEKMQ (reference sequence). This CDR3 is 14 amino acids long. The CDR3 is CASSPLAGLGEQFF. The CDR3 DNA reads TGTGCCAGCAGCCCCCTAGCGGGACTCGGTGAGCAGTTCTTC.

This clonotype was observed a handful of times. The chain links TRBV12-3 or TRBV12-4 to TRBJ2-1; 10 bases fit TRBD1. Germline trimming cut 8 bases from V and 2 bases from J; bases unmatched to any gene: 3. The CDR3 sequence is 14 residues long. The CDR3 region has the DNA TGTGCCAGCGGAGGACAGGGGGCCTACAATGAGCAGTTCTTC. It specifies CASGGQGAYNEQFF.

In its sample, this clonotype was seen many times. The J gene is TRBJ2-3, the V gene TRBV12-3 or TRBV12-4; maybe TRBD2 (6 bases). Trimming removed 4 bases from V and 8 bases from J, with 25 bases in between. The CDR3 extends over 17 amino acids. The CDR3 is CASSSPRGGSSPVTQYF. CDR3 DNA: TGTGCCAGCAGTTCCCCCCGGGGAGGTTCCTCGCCTGTTACGCAGTATTTT.

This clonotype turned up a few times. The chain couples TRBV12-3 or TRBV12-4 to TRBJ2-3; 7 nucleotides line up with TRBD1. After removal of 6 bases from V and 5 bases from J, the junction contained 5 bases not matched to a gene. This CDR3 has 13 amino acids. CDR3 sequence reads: CASRSGQRDTQYF. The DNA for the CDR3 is TGTGCCAGCAGATCGGGACAGCGAGATACGCAGTATTTT.

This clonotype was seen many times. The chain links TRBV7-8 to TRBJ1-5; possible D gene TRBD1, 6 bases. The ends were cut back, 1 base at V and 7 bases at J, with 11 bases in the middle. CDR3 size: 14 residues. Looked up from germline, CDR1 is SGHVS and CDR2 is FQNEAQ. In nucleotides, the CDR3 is TGTGCCAGCAGCTTAGGACAGGAGGGGCAGCCCCAGCATTTT. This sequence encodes CASSLGQEGQPQHF.

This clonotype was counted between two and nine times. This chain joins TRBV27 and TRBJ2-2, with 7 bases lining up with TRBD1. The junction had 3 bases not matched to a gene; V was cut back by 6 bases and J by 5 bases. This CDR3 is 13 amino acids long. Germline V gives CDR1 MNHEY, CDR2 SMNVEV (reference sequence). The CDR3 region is CASSQDRTGELFF. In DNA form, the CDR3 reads TGTGCCAGCAGCCAGGACAGGACCGGGGAGCTGTTTTTT.

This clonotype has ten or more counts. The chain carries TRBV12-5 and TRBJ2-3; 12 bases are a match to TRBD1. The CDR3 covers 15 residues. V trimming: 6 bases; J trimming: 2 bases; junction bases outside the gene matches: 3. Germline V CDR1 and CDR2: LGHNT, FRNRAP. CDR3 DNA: TGTGCTAGTGGCCCGGGACAGGGGGCCACAGATACGCAGTATTTT. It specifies CASGPGQGATDTQYF.

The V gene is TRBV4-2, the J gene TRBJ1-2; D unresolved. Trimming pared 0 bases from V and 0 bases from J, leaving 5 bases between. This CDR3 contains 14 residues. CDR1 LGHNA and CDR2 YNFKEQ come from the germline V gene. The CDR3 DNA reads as TGTGCCAGCAGCCAAGAGACCGCTAACTATGGCTACACCTTC. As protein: CASSQETANYGYTF.

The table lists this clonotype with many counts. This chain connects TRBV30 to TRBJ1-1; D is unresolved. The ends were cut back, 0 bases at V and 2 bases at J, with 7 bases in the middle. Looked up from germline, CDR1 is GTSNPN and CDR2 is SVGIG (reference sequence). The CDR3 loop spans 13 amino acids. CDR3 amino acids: CAWSVSHNTEAFF. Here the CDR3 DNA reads TGTGCCTGGAGTGTATCCCATAACACTGAAGCTTTCTTT.

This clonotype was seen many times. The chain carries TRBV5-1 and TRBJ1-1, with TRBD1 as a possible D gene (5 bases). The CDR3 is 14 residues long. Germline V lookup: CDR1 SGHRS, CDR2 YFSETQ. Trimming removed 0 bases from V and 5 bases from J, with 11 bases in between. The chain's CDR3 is CASSLAGGGTEAFF. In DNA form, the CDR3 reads TGCGCCAGCAGCTTGGCCGGGGGAGGTACTGAAGCTTTCTTT.

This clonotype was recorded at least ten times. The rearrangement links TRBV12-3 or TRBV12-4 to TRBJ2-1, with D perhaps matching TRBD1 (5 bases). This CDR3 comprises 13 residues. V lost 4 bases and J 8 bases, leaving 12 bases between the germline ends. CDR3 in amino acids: CASSSNGAHEQFF. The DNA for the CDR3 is TGTGCCAGCAGTTCAAATGGGGCGCATGAGCAGTTCTTC.

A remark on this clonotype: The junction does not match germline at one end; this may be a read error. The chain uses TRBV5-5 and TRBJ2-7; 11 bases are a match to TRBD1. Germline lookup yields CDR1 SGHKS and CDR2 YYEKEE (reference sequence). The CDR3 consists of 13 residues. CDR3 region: CASSSGTGGLVDF. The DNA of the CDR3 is TGTGCCAGCAGCTCCGGGACAGGGGGGCTTGTAGACTTC.

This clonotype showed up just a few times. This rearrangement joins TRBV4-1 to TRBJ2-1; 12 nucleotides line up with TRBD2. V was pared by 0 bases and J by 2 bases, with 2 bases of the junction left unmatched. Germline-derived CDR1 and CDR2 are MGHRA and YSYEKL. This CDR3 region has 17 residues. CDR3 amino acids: CASSQDPSGRAYNEQFF. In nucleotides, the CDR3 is TGCGCCAGCAGCCAAGACCCTAGCGGGAGGGCCTACAATGAGCAGTTCTTC.

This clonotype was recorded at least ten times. This CDR3 reads CSVEFRHTNTGELFF. The CDR3 DNA follows: TGCAGCGTTGAATTCCGTCACACGAACACCGGGGAGCTGTTTTTT. The chain employs TRBV29-1 and TRBJ2-2, with unresolved D. V lost 2 bases and J lost 0, with 10 bases in between. The CDR3 is made up of 15 amino acids. The V gene's germline CDR1 is SQVTM and CDR2 ANQGSEA.

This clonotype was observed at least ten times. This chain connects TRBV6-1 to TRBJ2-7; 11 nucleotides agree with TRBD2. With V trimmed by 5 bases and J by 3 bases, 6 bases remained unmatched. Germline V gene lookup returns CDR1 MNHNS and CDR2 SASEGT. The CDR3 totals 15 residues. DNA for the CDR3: TGTGCCAGCAGTCCCCTAGCGGGAGGTGTCTACGAGCAGTACTTC. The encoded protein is CASSPLAGGVYEQYF.

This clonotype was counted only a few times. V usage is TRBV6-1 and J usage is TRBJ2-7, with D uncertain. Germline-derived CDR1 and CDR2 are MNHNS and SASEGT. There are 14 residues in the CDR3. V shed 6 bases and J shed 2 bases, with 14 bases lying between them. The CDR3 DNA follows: TGTGCCAGCAGGTCCTTAGCATTCCCCTACGAGCAGTACTTC. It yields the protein CASRSLAFPYEQYF.

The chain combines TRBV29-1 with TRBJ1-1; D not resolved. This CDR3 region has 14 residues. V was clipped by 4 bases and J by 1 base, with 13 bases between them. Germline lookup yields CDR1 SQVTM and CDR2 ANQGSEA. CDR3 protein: CSVGVSLWNTEAFF. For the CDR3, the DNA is TGCAGCGTTGGCGTTTCGCTGTGGAACACTGAAGCTTTCTTT.